These T cell receptor beta chains were read from a single sample in a study of PD-L1 blockade in urothelial cancer. Using immunoSEQ multiplex PCR, the repertoire was profiled, and TCRdb retains in-frame clones only, with some absent. The table records 65,000 to 90,000 clones, roughly 84% of them present only once. Here the sequenced sample was PBMCs, taken around atezolizumab (anti-PD-L1) treatment. The source is a woman between 65 and 79 years old with urothelial cancer. CDR3s include the opening cysteine and the closing phenylalanine or tryptophan. D genes are given only for firm matches.

cdr3_aa	d_call	v_call
CASSAFTGDEQYF	TRBD1	TRBV9
CASSEYGDTEAFF	.	TRBV25-1
CACTNQGNQPQHF	.	TRBV30
CAWSAQTGGRSYEQYF	TRBD1	TRBV30
CASSYSSRAGNTIYF	.	TRBV6-5
CASSLSAAGGIDTQYF	TRBD2	TRBV28
CASSPAGTSGQETQYF	TRBD2	TRBV5-4
CASSGGTEGGEQFF	.	TRBV5-1
CASSQDFSEAGRSLHF	.	TRBV4-2
CASSQPIAGGSYNEQFF	TRBD2	TRBV4-2
CASSFRQGLYEQYF	TRBD1	TRBV5-5
CAWSLDRDEKLFF	TRBD1	TRBV30
CASSSPRGTGGAEQYF	TRBD1	TRBV7-6
CSVEDLIWGVTQYF	.	TRBV29-1
CASSRDRFSGNTIYF	.	TRBV13
CASSLVSTSYEQYF	.	TRBV28
CASSTGQGEDGYTF	TRBD1	TRBV5-1
CASGLVRGTSGNKNNEQFF	TRBD2	TRBV12-5
CASSYHGTFSYEQYF	.	TRBV6-5
CASQLAGAMSTDTQYF	TRBD2	TRBV13
CASSPLAGSFTDTQYF	TRBD2	TRBV7-2
CAIGGNYGYTF	.	TRBV10-3
CASSFTGGLAYEQYF	TRBD1	TRBV7-2
CASSPRLPGQGPIYGYTF	TRBD1	TRBV18
CAASGVGYNEQFF	TRBD2	TRBV6-5
CASSLFSRQSGTEAFF	.	TRBV5-1
CASSRTYGANTEAFF	.	TRBV11-3
CASSDLLDKNTEAFF	.	TRBV5-1
CASSFGQGKSYEQYF	TRBD1	TRBV7-2
CASSLEDSSYNSPLHF	.	TRBV18
CASSFRGQLNTGELFF	.	TRBV27
CASSILQGIHEKLFF	.	TRBV19
CASSFGGPTGLVAYGYTF	TRBD1	TRBV7-2
CASSYRATQETQYF	.	TRBV5-1
CAWEVGLAAQETQYF	TRBD2	TRBV30
CASSRLRGGTGELFF	.	TRBV4-3
CASSPPGGYEQYF	TRBD2	TRBV18
CAPGRGRYEQYF	.	TRBV6-5
CASSLFSGGLTDTQYF	TRBD2	TRBV5-1
CASRPRVSLGNTIYF	.	TRBV6-5
CASQPWGDTEAFF	.	TRBV19
CASSLVRDRSYEQYF	TRBD1	TRBV7-2
CASILQGDQPQHF	TRBD1	TRBV6-1
CASSLGQGATEAFF	TRBD1	TRBV7-2
CASSGWTNTEAFF	.	TRBV19
CASSQDPRSSFATNEKLFF	.	TRBV4-2
CASSMEGNYGYTF	.	TRBV19
CASSQAVTGELFF	.	TRBV14
CASSLRPDIRETQYF	.	TRBV5-1
CASSLSGTDYGYTF	TRBD1	TRBV7-9
CASSIPGGRSNYGYTF	.	TRBV4-1
CASSLEGYRGAARGTGELFF	TRBD1	TRBV5-1
CASSIPGTGGAVAFF	TRBD1	TRBV19